Listed below are T cell receptor beta chains from one sample, sequenced in a study of vaccination and CD4 T cells after COVID-19. Antigens of these TCRs are unknown. TCRdb passed the PCR reads through MiXCR, listing each CDR3 protein once. The table records tens of thousands of distinct CDR3 sequences, 50% of them present only once. The sample in question was CD4+ T cells from blood, cultured in vitro, obtained before SARS-CoV-2 vaccination. The receptor source for this set is a human donor who received a COVID-19 vaccine. Both conserved end residues are part of each CDR3. Clone size is stated in some rows and not others, as once, few, many or a class when expanded.

J gene | CDR3 length | clone size | V gene | CDR3 protein
TRBJ1-5 | 14 | NA | TRBV6-1 | CASSEGLGDQPQHF
TRBJ2-7 | 15 | few | TRBV19 | CASSINTGQSYEQYF
TRBJ1-1 | 19 | NA | TRBV27 | CASSGRGAKAGSGGTEAFF
TRBJ1-6 | 15 | NA | TRBV5-8 | CASSATGSSGSPLHF
TRBJ1-1 | 11 | few | TRBV2 | CASSDWSEAFF
TRBJ2-7 | 16 | few | TRBV20-1 | CSARDPSFPEGLGQYF
TRBJ2-5 | 11 | NA | TRBV30 | CAFRAGGTQYF
TRBJ1-1 | 22 | NA | TRBV20-1 | CSARDLGREWDRGESDTGEAFF
TRBJ1-2 | 14 | NA | TRBV5-1 | CASSFRGGEYGYTF
TRBJ1-5 | 15 | NA | TRBV20-1 | CSARPGAGVSQPQHF
TRBJ2-3 | 13 | few | TRBV5-8 | CASSLGGEDTQYF
TRBJ1-1 | 14 | NA | TRBV2 | CASSQDRDGTEAFF
TRBJ1-1 | 15 | few | TRBV7-2 | CASSLEAGRNTEAFF
TRBJ2-6 | 16 | NA | TRBV10-3 | CASIRDASSGANVLTF
TRBJ2-3 | 17 | NA | TRBV2 | CASFGYRGRRFYDTQYF
TRBJ2-3 | 13 | NA | TRBV7-2 | CASSLDSTDTQYF
TRBJ1-5 | 16 | NA | TRBV10-2 | CASSAPESYSNQPQHF
TRBJ2-6 | 13 | NA | TRBV20-1 | CSATGSGANVLTF
TRBJ1-5 | 12 | few | TRBV10-3 | CATKGAGQPQHF
TRBJ2-3 | 10 | few | TRBV7-3 | CARLTDTQYF
TRBJ2-3 | 19 | NA | TRBV6-5 | CASSFRLAGPAAHADTQYF
TRBJ1-5 | 16 | few | TRBV15 | CATSRSAGYANQPQHF
TRBJ1-3 | 15 | NA | TRBV5-1 | CASSPGTGSGNTIYF
TRBJ1-2 | 14 | NA | TRBV5-1 | CASSFPDRNYGYTF
TRBJ2-3 | 14 | NA | TRBV20-1 | CSAKGQGGTDTQYF
TRBJ2-3 | 17 | NA | TRBV6-1 | CASSRTGQGGSTDTQYF
TRBJ2-1 | 15 | NA | TRBV18 | CASADPGQMYNEQFF
TRBJ1-2 | 13 | few | TRBV6-1 | CASSQGQGWGYTF
TRBJ1-1 | 12 | NA | TRBV6-4 | CASSDSRQIPFF
TRBJ2-7 | 17 | once | TRBV7-9 | CASSSALTGGLSYEQYF
TRBJ1-6 | 17 | NA | TRBV5-1 | CASSAGSDRGANSPLHF
TRBJ1-6 | 15 | NA | TRBV2 | CASSLRDRINSPLHF
TRBJ2-5 | 14 | NA | TRBV6-1 | CASTLGRTQETQYF
TRBJ1-6 | 13 | few | TRBV6-1 | CASRLAGVSPLHF
TRBJ2-3 | 15 | NA | TRBV12-3/TRBV12-4 | CASSPRLALKDTQYF
TRBJ1-1 | 15 | NA | TRBV12-3/TRBV12-4 | CASSLTGVGYTEAFF
TRBJ2-3 | 14 | NA | TRBV12-3/TRBV12-4 | CASSWNRATDTQYF
TRBJ2-5 | 12 | few | TRBV2 | CARTRGTETQYF
TRBJ1-2 | 14 | few | TRBV10-3 | CASRPRGPDSGYTF
TRBJ1-6 | 14 | NA | TRBV20-1 | CSALRQGRGSPLHF
TRBJ1-3 | 11 | NA | TRBV30 | CAWTAGNTIYF
TRBJ1-2 | 15 | few | TRBV6-1 | CASIPRGGDSYGYTF
TRBJ1-5 | 15 | NA | TRBV6-2/TRBV6-3 | CASSYQGEAGQPQHF
TRBJ2-1 | 16 | NA | TRBV18 | CASSPIGPGGHNEQFF
TRBJ2-5 | 15 | NA | TRBV5-6 | CASSLAGRAFETQYF
TRBJ2-5 | 15 | NA | TRBV10-3 | CAIRTSTKGEETQYF
TRBJ1-6 | 14 | NA | TRBV30 | CAWSVRQGNSPLHF
TRBJ2-4 | 13 | NA | TRBV2 | CASLLAGADIQYF
TRBJ1-5 | 13 | NA | TRBV20-1 | CSAPTGVGQPQHF
TRBJ2-3 | 17 | NA | TRBV24-1 | CATSDLRGAGETDTQYF
TRBJ2-7 | 12 | NA | TRBV20-1 | CSAADRYYEQYF